This T cell receptor (beta chain) appears in the sequencing data of a study of regulatory T cells in long-lasting Graves disease. The ends lost 6 bases at V and 2 bases at J; junction bases unmatched: 8. The length of the CDR3 is 15 residues. The TCR beta library used iRepertoire HTBI primers with Arm-PCR amplification of CDR3. TCRdb reanalysed the multiplex PCR reads using MiXCR and keeps one entry per CDR3 protein. The sample has hundreds of thousands of distinct CDR3 sequences, 16% seen once. Regarding time point: newly diagnosed GD, antithyroid drugs for less than 3 months. Generation of the TCR library employed RNA extracted from PBMCs. In addition, the sample was reused for a study of T cells in Graves' hyperthyroidism and ophthalmopathy.

This TCR derives from a young man with Graves disease. The specimen was peripheral blood mononuclear cells (PBMCs), collected at new diagnosis, from a patient treated with antithyroid drugs. The chain employs TRBV12-3 or TRBV12-4 and TRBJ2-3; 7 nucleotides agree with TRBD2. This CDR3 is CASSWDGGSTDTQYF. For the CDR3, the DNA is TGTGCCAGCAGCTGGGACGGGGGGTCCACAGATACGCAGTATTTT.